This T cell receptor (beta chain) is drawn from a study of T cell repertoires and HLA-DP antigens. Study overall: Alloreactive CD4+ T cells targeted HLA-DP on transduced HeLa.

Negative selection yielded untouched CD4+ T cells of average about 98% purity. The study, taken as a whole, reports: Sorted CD137+ clonality was around 0.36 for both alloantigens, versus approximately 0.04 pre-culture.

Germline V gene lookup returns CDR1 SGHNT and CDR2 YYREEE (reference sequence). The CDR3 contains 14 residues. Trimming left V 0 bases short and J 6 bases short, with 10 bases between. In regard to this clone: What it binds is unknown.

The data were produced by immunoSEQ multiplex PCR, yet TCRdb's version contains in-frame clones alone and is incomplete. The table includes some 89,000 clones, roughly 86% detected once. The V gene is TRBV5-4, the J gene TRBJ1-5, with D uncertain. Sequencing was carried out using CD4+ T cells from PBMCs. This clonotype was sampled from a man aged 50-59 years in good health and CMV-seronegative. The CDR3 region is CASSLGGWGQPQHF. CDR3 in DNA: TGTGCCAGCAGCTTGGGGGGATGGGGTCAGCCCCAGCATTTT.